A single sample is the source of the 13 T cell receptor beta chains below, sequenced in a study of blood T cell repertoires in COVID-19. Libraries were prepared by immunoSEQ multiplex PCR; TCRdb keeps only in-frame clonotypes and omits some of them. The sample holds about 270,000 clones, approximately 86% seen once. Sequences were obtained from peripheral blood. These receptors were taken from a man aged 35 to 55 with active or convalescent COVID-19.

The CDR3 is CASRTATDNYGYTF. In DNA, the CDR3 is TGTGCCAGCAGGACGGCCACAGATAACTATGGCTACACCTTC. The rearrangement links TRBV28 to TRBJ1-2, with D uncertain. The CDR3 is 14 amino acids. The germline gives CDR1 MDHEN, CDR2 SYDVKM. V was shortened by 6 bases and J by 1 base, with 12 bases between the two germline ends.

Concerning this clone: The junction and the germline gene differ at one end; a read error may be behind it. The gene calls are TRBV27 and TRBJ2-7, with TRBD2 as a possible D gene (5 bases). Germline CDR1 reads MNHEY; CDR2 reads SMNVEV (reference sequence). The CDR3 is made up of 15 amino acids. In DNA, the CDR3 is TGTGCCCGCAGTTCACCCATTCGGGGTTCCTACGAGCAGTACTTC. It specifies CARSSPIRGSYEQYF.

The CDR3 coding sequence is TGTGCCAGCAGCCCCCGAGTTTCACACACCATATATTTT. It specifies CASSPRVSHTIYF. The genes are TRBV6-5 and TRBJ1-3; no reliable D call. The CDR3 runs 13 residues. Germline V gives CDR1 MNHEY, CDR2 SVGAGI. Trimming pared 6 bases from V and 8 bases from J, leaving 14 bases between.

This clone was seen just once. The chain couples TRBV7-8 to TRBJ2-5; 9 bases agree with TRBD1. CDR1 SGHVS and CDR2 FQNEAQ come from the germline V gene. This CDR3 is 15 amino acids long. The trim removed 5 bases at V and 10 bases at J, leaving 14 bases unmatched. CDR3 bases: TGTGCCAGCAGCCCTGGACAGGGGCCGAGAGGGGGCCAGTACTTC. This translates into CASSPGQGPRGGQYF.

The V call is TRBV13, the J call TRBJ1-1, with D uncertain. Trimming left V 5 bases short and J 4 bases short, with 14 bases between. CDR3 length: 14 amino acids. The V gene's germline CDR1 is PRHDT and CDR2 FYEKMQ (reference sequence). The CDR3 protein is CASSHWEGGTEAFF. DNA for the CDR3: TGTGCCAGCAGCCATTGGGAGGGAGGCACTGAAGCTTTCTTT.

The V gene is TRBV7-3, the J gene TRBJ2-1; 7 nucleotides align to TRBD2. The germline CDR1 and CDR2 sequences are SGHTA and FQGTGA. The CDR3 sequence is 16 residues long. After removal of 5 bases from V and 9 bases from J, the junction contained 16 bases not matched to a gene. Written as DNA, the CDR3 is TGTGCCAGCAGCCCGAGCGGGACTCTCTCATCCAGTGAGCAGTTCTTC. Its translation is CASSPSGTLSSSEQFF.

The chain employs TRBV5-1 and TRBJ2-7; 9 nucleotides match TRBD1. The CDR3 runs to 13 residues. The J segment lost 4 bases and the V segment lost 3 bases, leaving 2 bases of the junction unmatched. CDR1 is SGHRS, CDR2 YFSETQ, per germline. CDR3 residues: CASSSDRGYEQYF. The CDR3 DNA reads TGCGCCAGCAGCTCGGACAGGGGTTACGAGCAGTACTTC.

The V and J genes are TRBV19 and TRBJ2-3; no firm D call. Germline V lookup: CDR1 LNHDA, CDR2 SQIVND (reference sequence). The CDR3 contains 15 residues. Between the trimmed V and J ends, which lost 4 bases and 0 bases, there was a span of 11 bases. The CDR3 region is CASSTAIHSTDTQYF. In DNA, the CDR3 is TGTGCCAGTAGTACCGCCATACATAGCACAGATACGCAGTATTTT.

This clone was counted a single time. The chain joins TRBV12-3 or TRBV12-4 to TRBJ2-2; possible D gene TRBD2, 6 bases. Trimming shortened V by 7 bases and J by 5 bases, and 11 bases separated the two germline ends. The length of the CDR3 is 13 residues. The CDR3 sequence: CASTKLATGELFF. In nucleotides, the CDR3 is TGTGCCAGCACCAAACTAGCTACCGGGGAGCTGTTTTTT.

The gene calls are TRBV30 and TRBJ1-2; TRBD1 agrees at 7 bases. V was clipped by 3 bases and J by 7 bases; unmatched bases: 5. The germline CDR1 and CDR2 sequences are GTSNPN and SVGIG (reference sequence). The CDR3 is made up of 12 amino acids. CDR3 in DNA: TGTGCCTGGAGCACCGACAGGGCTGGCTACACCTTC. Translating gives CAWSTDRAGYTF.

The J gene is TRBJ2-4, the V gene TRBV27; 15 positions agree with TRBD2. The junction had 7 bases not matched to a gene; V was cut back by 5 bases and J by 14 bases. Germline V gene data show CDR1 as MNHEY and CDR2 as SMNVEV (reference sequence). CDR3 size: 14 residues. The DNA of the CDR3 is TGTGCCAGCAGTCCCGGACTAGCGGGAGGGCCTAAGTACTTC. Its translation: CASSPGLAGGPKYF.

The V gene is TRBV2, the J gene TRBJ1-6; D gene unclear. The CDR3 length is 15 residues. The ends were cut back, 5 bases at V and 0 bases at J, with 8 bases in the middle. Germline V lookup: CDR1 SNHLY, CDR2 FYNNEI. For the CDR3, the DNA is TGTGCCAGCAGTCTTCAGAACTCCTATAATTCACCCCTCCACTTT. Residues: CASSLQNSYNSPLHF.

V is TRBV2 and J is TRBJ1-2, with TRBD1 identical over 10 bases. CDR1 is SNHLY and CDR2 is FYNNEI in the germline V gene. The CDR3 is 15 amino acids. Germline trimming cut 5 bases from V and 0 bases from J; bases unmatched to any gene: 3. The CDR3 sequence: CASSSGTGANYGYTF. The CDR3 bases are TGTGCCAGCAGTTCCGGGACAGGGGCTAACTATGGCTACACCTTC.